The entry below gives a single TCR beta chain sequence along with its context. The antigen is not known. This CDR3 fails to terminate in the conserved phenylalanine or tryptophan, so it likely reflects a read error. Semi-nested PCR with Nested Universal Primer A followed constant-region reverse priming of full-length variable regions. TCRdb fed the 5' RACE reads into MiXCR, producing one record per CDR3 protein. The data contain fewer than 80,000 distinct CDR3 sequences, about 22% of them singletons. Germline values: CDR1 LGHNA, CDR2 YNFKEQ. V lost 4 bases and J lost 9; bases outside the gene matches: 14. The length of the CDR3 is 15 residues. Study-level results: Tumor memory CD4+ T cell TCR gene usage clustered with blood and lymph node memory CD4+ cells and lymph node naive CD4+ cells. Tumor-infiltrating Treg TCR alpha and beta sequences overlapped most with tumor naive CD4+ T cells, then blood naive.

Memory CD4+ T cells were sorted as CD4+CD45RO+CD25- cells. This chain joins TRBV4-2 and TRBJ2-5; 7 bases map to TRBD2. This receptor was taken from a female donor with breast cancer. Specimen: memory CD4+ T cells sorted from a lymph node. The subset was: memory CD4+ T cells, CD4+CD45RO+CD25-. The chain's CDR3 is CASSPTQTSRSAQYL. The CDR3 DNA follows: TGTGCCAGCAGCCCTACACAGACTAGCCGCTCCGCCCAGTACCTC.